This passage covers 29 T cell receptor beta chains from one sample sequenced in a study of blood T cell dynamics during melanoma immunotherapy. Time point denoted: week 3, after first cycle of checkpoint inhibitor. TCRdb keeps only in-frame clones here, not all; method: immunoSEQ multiplex PCR. The table lists about 8,600 clones, roughly 87% of them singletons. The specimen comprised blood, sampled from a patient treated with checkpoint blockade. These receptors all stem from a human donor with melanoma.

The gene calls are TRBV10-2 and TRBJ2-2, with D uncertain. The germline V gene encodes CDR1 WSHSY and CDR2 SAAADI. The CDR3 runs 15 residues. V dropped 6 bases and J dropped 4 bases, with 15 bases sitting between them. The CDR3 DNA follows: TGCGCCAGCAGACGGGCGGAGTCCGGCACCGGGGAGCTGTTTTTT. Protein: CASRRAESGTGELFF.

The V gene is TRBV6-6, the J gene TRBJ1-4; 9 nucleotides agree with TRBD1. The CDR3 has 14 amino acids. V dropped 10 bases and J dropped 7; count of bases not matched to a gene: 10. Germline lookup yields CDR1 MNHNY and CDR2 SVGAGI (reference sequence). In DNA, the CDR3 is TGTGCCACTTCCCCCGGGACAGGGTTTGAAAAACTGTTTTTT. It specifies CATSPGTGFEKLFF.

V usage is TRBV9 and J usage is TRBJ2-7; D is ambiguous. V dropped 4 bases and J dropped 5 bases, with 19 bases sitting between them. Germline V gene lookup returns CDR1 SGDLS and CDR2 YYNGEE. This CDR3 is 15 amino acids long. CDR3: CASSPSSKVVDEQYF. The CDR3 coding sequence is TGTGCCAGCAGCCCCTCGTCGAAGGTGGTGGACGAGCAGTACTTC.

The chain employs TRBV6-1 and TRBJ2-2; D not certain. The CDR3 sequence is 10 residues long. V lost 3 bases to trimming and J lost 13 bases, with 6 bases between them. CDR1 and CDR2 from the germline V gene are MNHNS and SASEGT. In DNA form, the CDR3 reads TGTGCCAGCAGTGATTGGCGGCTGTTTTTT. Protein sequence: CASSDWRLFF.

The chain couples TRBV10-2 to TRBJ2-5; 10 bases fit TRBD2. After removal of 3 bases from V and 0 bases from J, the junction contained 10 bases not matched to a gene. Germline CDR1 and CDR2: WSHSY and SAAADI. The CDR3 contains 18 residues. This CDR3 reads CASSEGLAAGVYQETQYF. The CDR3 DNA sequence: TGCGCCAGCAGTGAAGGACTAGCGGCTGGAGTGTACCAAGAGACCCAGTACTTC.

The V call is TRBV7-2, the J call TRBJ1-1; TRBD1 is a possible D gene (5 bases). Trimming removed 5 bases from V and 4 bases from J, with 14 bases in between. The CDR3 sequence is 14 residues long. Germline-derived CDR1 and CDR2 are SGHTA and FQGNSA. CDR3 protein: CASSLEGSRTEAFF. DNA for the CDR3: TGTGCCAGCAGCCTAGAGGGGTCCCGCACTGAAGCTTTCTTT. The whole variable domain, remainder taken from reference TRBV7-2 and TRBJ1-1, is GAGVSQSPSNKVTEKGKDVELRCDPISGHTALYWYRQSLGQGLEFLIYFQGNSAPDKSGLPSDRFSAERTGGSVSTLTIQRTQQEDSAVYLCASSLEGSRTEAFFGQGTRLTVV.

This CDR3 reads CASSGQTGSNQPQHF. The CDR3 nucleotides read TGTGCCAGCAGTGGGCAGACAGGGAGCAATCAGCCCCAGCATTTT. The chain employs TRBV6-1 and TRBJ1-5; 7 bases agree with TRBD1. With 4 bases clipped from V and 1 base from J, the junction kept 4 bases outside the gene matches. Germline values: CDR1 MNHNS, CDR2 SASEGT. The CDR3 runs 15 residues.

The chain uses TRBV11-2 and TRBJ2-3, with D hard to call. From germline, CDR1 is SGHAT and CDR2 FQNNGV. This CDR3 contains 12 residues. Trimming removed 3 bases from V and 4 bases from J, with 5 bases in between. The CDR3 region has the DNA TGTGCCAGCAGCTTTTCAGCAGATACGCAGTATTTT. It yields the protein CASSFSADTQYF.

The chain links TRBV19 to TRBJ2-5; D is possibly TRBD2 (5 bases). Germline-derived CDR1 and CDR2 are LNHDA and SQIVND (reference sequence). The CDR3 extends over 14 amino acids. Trimming cost V 4 bases and J 1 base, with 10 bases left between them. The CDR3 loop is CASSTPGVQETQYF. CDR3 bases: TGTGCCAGTAGTACCCCCGGGGTCCAAGAGACCCAGTACTTC.

The rearrangement links TRBV7-7 to TRBJ2-3; 7 nucleotides match TRBD1. The CDR3 covers 14 residues. V lost 1 base to trimming and J lost 6 bases; unmatched junction nucleotides: 4. Looked up from germline, CDR1 is SSHAT and CDR2 is FNYEAQ (reference sequence). In DNA, the CDR3 is TGTGCCAGCAGCTTAGGAGGGACAGACGATACGCAGTATTTT. Translating it yields CASSLGGTDDTQYF. Full variable domain (outside the CDR3, taken from reference TRBV7-7 and TRBJ2-3): GAGVSQSPRYKVTKRGQDVTLRCDPISSHATLYWYQQALGQGPEFLTYFNYEAQPDKSGLPSDRFSAERPEGSISTLTIQRTEQRDSAMYRCASSLGGTDDTQYFGPGTRLTVL.

The genes are TRBV19 and TRBJ2-7; the D is unclear. CDR3 length: 16 amino acids. Germline V gene lookup returns CDR1 LNHDA and CDR2 SQIVND (reference sequence). V was clipped by 5 bases and J by 2 bases, with 19 bases between them. The CDR3 reads CASSLRADQGTYEQYF. The CDR3 bases are TGTGCCAGTAGTTTACGGGCCGACCAAGGAACCTACGAGCAGTACTTC.

The rearrangement uses TRBV10-3 and TRBJ1-5, with unresolved D. Looked up from germline, CDR1 is ENHRY and CDR2 is SYGVKD. The V and J ends lost 4 bases and 5 bases respectively, with 9 bases between them. The CDR3 sequence is 13 residues long. For the CDR3, the DNA is TGTGCCATCAGTGTTTACGGCGATCAGCCCCAGCATTTT. Amino acid sequence: CAISVYGDQPQHF.

The CDR3 is CASSSLGQGVSETQYF. The CDR3 region has the DNA TGTGCCAGCAGCTCCCTAGGACAGGGGGTATCAGAGACCCAGTACTTC. J is TRBJ2-5 and V is TRBV28; TRBD1 matches at 10 bases. Per germline, CDR1 MDHEN and CDR2 SYDVKM. The ends lost 6 bases at V and 4 bases at J; junction bases unmatched: 11. The CDR3 is 16 amino acids. Combining the CDR3 with reference TRBV28 and TRBJ2-5 gives the whole variable domain DVKVTQSSRYLVKRTGEKVFLECVQDMDHENMFWYRQDPGLGLRLIYFSYDVKMKEKGDIPEGYSVSREKKERFSLILESASTNQTSMYLCASSSLGQGVSETQYFGPGTRLLVL.

The DNA of the CDR3 is TGTGCCAGCAGCTTGGGGCAGGGAAGGAACACCGGGGAGCTGTTTTTT. This codes for CASSLGQGRNTGELFF. This rearrangement joins TRBV5-8 to TRBJ2-2; D is possibly TRBD1 (5 bases). The CDR3 is 16 residues long. The germline CDR1 and CDR2 sequences are SGHTS and YDEGEE. V lost 0 bases and J lost 1, with 10 bases in between. The entire variable domain, with the rest obtained from reference TRBV5-8 and TRBJ2-2, is as follows: EAGVTQSPTHLIKTRGQQATLRCSPISGHTSVYWYQQALGLGLQFLLWYDEGEERNRGNFPPRFSGRQFPNYSSELNVNALELEDSALYLCASSLGQGRNTGELFFGEGSRLTVL.

The V call is TRBV18, the J call TRBJ2-7; D is perhaps TRBD1 or TRBD2 (5 bases each). V was clipped by 3 bases and J by 0 bases, with 9 bases between them. The CDR3 contains 14 residues. Germline CDR1 KGHSH, CDR2 LQKENI. The DNA for the CDR3 is TGTGCCAGCTCACCCGGGACGGCCTCCTACGAGCAGTACTTC. Its protein is CASSPGTASYEQYF. Together with reference TRBV18 and TRBJ2-7, the CDR3 gives the full variable domain: NAGVMQNPRHLVRRRGQEARLRCSPMKGHSHVYWYRQLPEEGLKFMVYLQKENIIDESGMPKERFSAEFPKEGPSILRIQQVVRGDSAAYFCASSPGTASYEQYFGPGTRLTVT.

The chain joins TRBV10-1 to TRBJ2-7, with 9 positions matching TRBD2. This CDR3 is 14 amino acids long. Germline lookup yields CDR1 WNHNN and CDR2 SYGVQD (reference sequence). Trimming removed 5 bases from V and 3 bases from J; junction bases left unmatched: 5. The CDR3 sequence: CASSRTSENYEQYF. The CDR3, as DNA: TGCGCCAGCAGTAGGACTAGCGAAAACTACGAGCAGTACTTC.

This clone occurred once. The V and J genes are TRBV29-1 and TRBJ2-3; TRBD1 agrees at 8 bases. CDR3 length equals 14 residues. In germline, CDR1 is SQVTM, CDR2 ANQGSEA. V lost 7 bases, J lost 2 bases, and 8 bases stayed unmatched. CDR3 in DNA: TGCAGCGGAAAGACAGGGGCCTTCACAGATACGCAGTATTTT. It codes for CSGKTGAFTDTQYF.

The genes are TRBV28 and TRBJ2-1; TRBD2 matches at 7 bases. V trimming: 2 bases; J trimming: 0 bases; junction bases outside the gene matches: 4. Germline V gives CDR1 MDHEN, CDR2 SYDVKM. The CDR3 is 16 residues long. CDR3 region: CASSLLGGSSYNEQFF. The CDR3 region has the DNA TGTGCCAGCAGTTTACTGGGCGGGAGCTCCTACAATGAGCAGTTCTTC.

The V call is TRBV9, the J call TRBJ2-3; TRBD2 matches 8 bases. From germline, CDR1 is SGDLS and CDR2 YYNGEE. V lost 0 bases to trimming and J lost 6 bases; unmatched junction nucleotides: 9. There are 16 residues in the CDR3. Here the CDR3 reads CASSVAASGGYDTQYF. The CDR3 bases are TGTGCCAGCAGCGTAGCTGCGTCGGGGGGGTATGATACGCAGTATTTT.

This chain joins TRBV4-2 and TRBJ2-7, with TRBD2 identical over 8 bases. Germline V CDR1 and CDR2: LGHNA, YNFKEQ. Losses at the gene ends were 0 bases for V and 1 base for J; bases not matched to a gene: 5. The CDR3 spans 16 residues. The CDR3 DNA reads as TGTGCCAGCAGCCAAGAGGCGGGGGGCGATTCCTACGAGCAGTACTTC. It encodes CASSQEAGGDSYEQYF.

The J gene is TRBJ2-7, the V gene TRBV6-5; 10 nucleotides match TRBD1. With V trimmed by 4 bases and J by 3 bases, 3 bases remained unmatched. Germline V gene data show CDR1 as MNHEY and CDR2 as SVGAGI. The CDR3 contains 14 residues. The CDR3 DNA is TGTGCCAGCAGTTCCCGGGACAGGGGCTACGAGCAGTACTTC. Its translation is CASSSRDRGYEQYF.

The gene calls are TRBV4-1 and TRBJ2-2; D is uncertain. V lost 2 bases to trimming and J lost 4 bases, with 5 bases between them. The CDR3 contains 13 residues. Per germline, CDR1 MGHRA and CDR2 YSYEKL. Here the CDR3 DNA reads TGCGCCAGCAGCCAACTTACCACCGGGGAGCTGTTTTTT. This gives the protein CASSQLTTGELFF.

The chain joins TRBV10-3 to TRBJ1-2; 8 nucleotides agree with TRBD1. CDR1 and CDR2 (germline): ENHRY, SYGVKD. The CDR3 contains 16 residues. J gave up 0 bases and V 3 bases, and 6 bases lay outside the gene matches. This CDR3 reads CAISDSGQASNYGYTF. For the CDR3, the DNA is TGTGCCATCAGTGACTCGGGACAGGCATCTAACTATGGCTACACCTTC.

The rearrangement joins TRBV10-3 to TRBJ2-3, with TRBD2 as a possible D gene (6 bases). Per the germline V gene, CDR1 is ENHRY and CDR2 is SYGVKD. The V end lost 4 bases, the J end lost 2 bases, and 10 bases lay between the germline ends. The CDR3 length is 14 residues. The CDR3 DNA is TGTGCCATCAGTGGTGGGGACTCCACAGATACGCAGTATTTT. Protein product: CAISGGDSTDTQYF.

The chain is built from TRBV7-2 and TRBJ2-3; 9 bases are a match to TRBD1. Germline trimming cut 1 base from V and 15 bases from J; bases unmatched to any gene: 5. The germline gives CDR1 SGHTA, CDR2 FQGNSA. The CDR3 loop spans 12 amino acids. The CDR3 spells CASSLVGTGLYF. The CDR3 DNA reads TGTGCCAGCAGCTTAGTTGGGACAGGGCTCTATTTT.

The chain is built from TRBV7-2 and TRBJ2-5; 8 bases fit TRBD2. The J call could be wrong; TRBJ2-7 is a better fit for the DNA end. Germline lookup yields CDR1 SGHTA and CDR2 FQGNSA. The CDR3 length is 15 residues. As DNA, the CDR3 is TGTGCCAGCAGCCCCGCCGGGCGGGAGGCCTACGAGCAGTACTTC. Translating it yields CASSPAGREAYEQYF.

This clone was counted between two and nine times. The CDR3 bases are TGTGCCAGCAGTGACGGTGCTAGCGGGAGTAATGAGCAGTTCTTC. Protein sequence: CASSDGASGSNEQFF. J is TRBJ2-1 and V is TRBV6-4, with 10 nucleotides matching TRBD2. The CDR3 contains 15 residues. CDR1 MRHNA and CDR2 SNTAGT come from the germline V gene. Trimming took 2 bases from V and 7 from J; bases not matched to a gene: 5.

The chain is built from TRBV5-6 and TRBJ2-6, with no clear D. Germline V gives CDR1 SGHDT, CDR2 YYEEEE. CDR3 length equals 15 residues. The V end was cut by 1 base, the J end by 2 bases, with 7 bases between. In DNA form, the CDR3 reads TGTGCCAGCAGCTTGCTGATTCCTGGGGCCAACGTCCTGACTTTC. Protein: CASSLLIPGANVLTF.

The rearrangement uses TRBV5-1 and TRBJ1-6; 7 bases align to TRBD1. Germline V gene data show CDR1 as SGHRS and CDR2 as YFSETQ. CDR3 size: 14 residues. The J segment lost 5 bases and the V segment lost 3 bases, leaving 2 bases of the junction unmatched. The CDR3 is CASSWGTDNSPLHF. CDR3 nucleotide sequence: TGCGCCAGCAGCTGGGGGACAGATAATTCACCCCTCCACTTT.